The sequence of this T cell receptor beta chain was determined in a study of OX40 agonist ivuxolimab in advanced cancers. Measured with immunoSEQ multiplex PCR; TCRdb has only the in-frame clones, and not every one. Of approximately 67,000 clones in the sample, 85% to 95% were seen once. Source: CD4+ or CD8+ T cells sorted from blood, taken in a trial of the OX40 agonist ivuxolimab. The TCR was taken from an adult with an advanced solid tumor such as melanoma, head and neck, liver or kidney cancer.

This chain's CDR3 is CASSLDRVNSGANVLTF. The CDR3 DNA follows: TGTGCCAGCAGCTTGGACAGGGTGAACTCTGGGGCCAACGTCCTGACTTTC. The J gene is TRBJ2-6, the V gene TRBV7-3, with 8 bases lining up with TRBD1. The CDR3 spans 17 residues. Trimming removed 3 bases from V and 0 bases from J; junction bases left unmatched: 4. Germline lookup yields CDR1 SGHTA and CDR2 FQGTGA.